The clone carrying this T cell receptor (beta chain) showed up just a few times. What it recognizes is unknown. Healthy Caucasian donors formed the entire cohort. This sample is part of a study of identical twins. One entry per CDR3 protein results from TCRdb running MiXCR on the 5' RACE reads. The table has hundreds of thousands of distinct CDR3 sequences, 9% to 15% seen once. General observations from the study: Out-of-frame alpha sequences common to twins exhibited an excess of low generation probability. Findings depended on cross-sectional statistics rather than tracking the same donors.

The sample was also linked to a second study, of yellow fever vaccine responses in identical twins. Per that study: Twins' vaccine T cell responses were reported to seem partly convergent and partly personalized.

The sample comprised PBMCs. This TCR was recovered from a woman aged 18-29 years in good health.

CDR3 coding DNA: TGCGCCAGCAGCTTAGGTGACAGGAACAATGAGCAGTTCTTC. Its protein product is CASSLGDRNNEQFF. This chain uses TRBV5-1 with TRBJ2-1, with D tentatively TRBD1 (6 bases). Trimming took 2 bases from V and 5 from J, leaving 11 bases between them. This CDR3 spans 14 amino acids. Germline V gene sequence: CDR1 SGHRS, CDR2 YFSETQ.